These 22 T cell receptor beta chains were all obtained from the same sample, sequenced in a study of graft-versus-host responses after intestinal transplantation. Assay used: immunoSEQ multiplex PCR; TCRdb lists only in-frame clones, some missing. The table includes 13,000 to 15,000 clones, almost 30% detected once. The sequencing here drew on alloreactive CD4+ T cells from a mixed lymphocyte reaction culture, taken before intestinal transplant. As for subset: CFSE-low proliferating T cells sorted from roughly six-day pre-transplant mixed lymphocyte reaction (GvH or HvG direction). These receptors were obtained from a human patient who received an intestinal transplant.

This clone occurred a few times. This chain connects TRBV28 to TRBJ1-2; D is ambiguous. Looked up from germline, CDR1 is MDHEN and CDR2 is SYDVKM. V lost 2 bases and J 8 bases, leaving 15 bases between the germline ends. There are 14 residues in the CDR3. CDR3 sequence reads: CASSLMLGTTGYTF. The CDR3 bases are TGTGCCAGCAGTTTAATGCTGGGCACGACCGGCTACACCTTC.

There are a few counts of this clone. The chain employs TRBV5-1 and TRBJ2-2; 11 positions match TRBD2. After removal of 1 base from V and 3 bases from J, the junction contained 5 bases not matched to a gene. CDR1 SGHRS and CDR2 YFSETQ come from the germline V gene. The CDR3 is made up of 17 amino acids. CDR3 in DNA: TGCGCCAGCAGCTTGTCACTAGCGGGAGTCGACACCGGGGAGCTGTTTTTT. Its protein is CASSLSLAGVDTGELFF. The variable domain in full, with the rest retrieved from reference TRBV5-1 and TRBJ2-2, is KAGVTQTPRYLIKTRGQQVTLSCSPISGHRSVSWYQQTPGQGLQFLFEYFSETQRNKGNFPGRFSGRQFSNSRSEMNVSTLELGDSALYLCASSLSLAGVDTGELFFGEGSRLTVL.

This clone was observed once. One base away lies a much larger clone, so this may be a sequencing read error. V is TRBV6-6 and J is TRBJ1-2; possible D gene TRBD1, 5 bases. The CDR3 runs 16 residues. The germline V gene encodes CDR1 MNHNY and CDR2 SVGAGI (reference sequence). V gave up 2 bases and J gave up 4 bases, with 17 bases separating them. CDR3 in DNA: TGTGCCAGCAGTTACGATTTACGGGGCGGGGTCTATGGCTACACCTTC. It is translated as CASSYDLRGGVYGYTF.

On this clone: A much larger clone lies one base from this, so it may be a read error. The rearrangement uses TRBV10-1 and TRBJ2-1; D perhaps matches TRBD1 (5 bases). The CDR3 covers 13 residues. With 7 bases removed from V and 5 bases from J, the gap between germline ends came to 12 bases. Germline CDR1 is WNHNN and CDR2 is SYGVQD (reference sequence). The CDR3: CASIRTRHNEQFF. The DNA for the CDR3 is TGCGCCAGCATTCGGACAAGGCACAATGAGCAGTTCTTC.

V gene TRBV11-2 combines with J gene TRBJ2-3, with 12 nucleotides matching TRBD2. With V trimmed by 5 bases and J by 6 bases, 9 bases remained unmatched. CDR3 length: 16 residues. Germline V CDR1 and CDR2: SGHAT, FQNNGV. CDR3 sequence reads: CASSPGTSGPLDTQYF. For the CDR3, the DNA is TGTGCCAGCAGCCCCGGGACTAGCGGGCCGCTCGATACGCAGTATTTT.

The CDR3 DNA is TGTGCCAGCAGTGAACAGGACGGCAGATATTCACCCCTCCACTTT. This codes for CASSEQDGRYSPLHF. The chain carries TRBV2 and TRBJ1-6; D gene unclear. The CDR3 has 15 amino acids. Trimming took 2 bases from V and 8 from J, leaving 13 bases between them. Per the germline V gene, CDR1 is SNHLY and CDR2 is FYNNEI.

The V and J genes are TRBV7-9 and TRBJ2-7, with D possibly TRBD2 on 7 matching bases. This CDR3 comprises 17 residues. The V end lost 1 base, the J end lost 0 bases, and 16 bases lay between the germline ends. Germline loops: CDR1 SEHNR, CDR2 FQNEAQ (reference sequence). The CDR3 sequence is CASSLEWGGRGSYEQYF. CDR3 sequence (DNA): TGTGCCAGCAGCTTAGAGTGGGGGGGCAGGGGCTCCTACGAGCAGTACTTC.

V gene TRBV30 combines with J gene TRBJ2-7; D is uncertain. Germline-derived CDR1 and CDR2 are GTSNPN and SVGIG (reference sequence). With 2 bases removed from V and 3 bases from J, the gap between germline ends came to 14 bases. There are 14 residues in the CDR3. This CDR3 reads CAWSRSQWGYEQYF. The CDR3 DNA sequence: TGTGCCTGGAGTAGGTCCCAGTGGGGCTACGAGCAGTACTTC.

A few counts support this clone. The genes are TRBV11-3 and TRBJ1-3; D is unclear. V dropped 3 bases and J dropped 2 bases, with 11 bases sitting between them. This CDR3 has 15 residues. The germline CDR1 and CDR2 sequences are SGHNT and YENEEA. CDR3 region: CASSFGRQTGNTIYF. For the CDR3, the DNA is TGTGCCAGCAGCTTCGGCAGGCAAACTGGAAACACCATATATTTT.

The rearrangement uses TRBV19 and TRBJ1-5; 9 positions match TRBD1. The CDR3 has 14 amino acids. V lost 9 bases to trimming and J lost 7 bases; unmatched junction nucleotides: 10. From germline, CDR1 is LNHDA and CDR2 SQIVND (reference sequence). In DNA form, the CDR3 reads TGTGCCAGGGCCGGGACAGGGTCGGGGCAGCCCCAGCATTTT. Encoded protein: CARAGTGSGQPQHF.

This clone came up a few times. CDR3 in DNA: TGTGCCAGCAGCTTGGGGGGCGTCTATGGCTACACCTTC. Translating gives CASSLGGVYGYTF. The gene calls are TRBV7-2 and TRBJ1-2, with TRBD1 as a possible D gene (6 bases). CDR1 SGHTA and CDR2 FQGNSA come from the germline V gene. Trimming left V 3 bases short and J 4 bases short, with 9 bases between. The CDR3 is 13 residues long.

A few counts support this clone. The chain uses TRBV6-5 and TRBJ2-3; tentatively, D is TRBD1 (6 bases). There are 16 residues in the CDR3. Germline CDR1 MNHEY, CDR2 SVGAGI. V was cut by 3 bases and J by 2 bases, with 15 bases left in between. The CDR3 DNA follows: TGTGCCAGCAGTTATCGCAGGGGCGGTGTCACAGATACGCAGTATTTT. It is translated as CASSYRRGGVTDTQYF.

This clone has a handful of counts. The rearrangement links TRBV11-2 to TRBJ1-5, with D possibly being TRBD1 (6 bases). V was trimmed by 0 bases and J by 2 bases, leaving 11 bases between them. Per germline, CDR1 SGHAT and CDR2 FQNNGV. This CDR3 contains 16 residues. DNA of the CDR3: TGTGCCAGCAGCTTAGACGGGGGCTCCGGCAATCAGCCCCAGCATTTT. This sequence encodes CASSLDGGSGNQPQHF.

J is TRBJ2-5 and V is TRBV30; D unclear. The CDR3 extends over 11 amino acids. The V and J ends lost 3 bases and 4 bases respectively, with 6 bases between them. Germline V gene lookup returns CDR1 GTSNPN and CDR2 SVGIG (reference sequence). CDR3 loop: CAWSPLETQYF. The CDR3 nucleotides read TGTGCCTGGAGCCCGCTAGAGACCCAGTACTTC.

In this sample, this clone is medium-sized. The chain uses TRBV19 and TRBJ1-2, with D unclear. The V end lost 2 bases, the J end lost 2 bases, and 6 bases lay between the germline ends. The CDR3 is made up of 13 amino acids. Germline V gene lookup returns CDR1 LNHDA and CDR2 SQIVND (reference sequence). CDR3 coding DNA: TGTGCCAGTAGTATAACTGGGAACTATGGCTACACCTTC. Its translation: CASSITGNYGYTF.

This clone was seen a handful of times. The J gene is TRBJ1-2, the V gene TRBV2, with 8 bases identical to TRBD1. CDR3 length: 15 amino acids. J lost 3 bases, V lost 6 bases, and 9 bases had no gene match. Germline CDR1 SNHLY, CDR2 FYNNEI. The CDR3 protein is CASSPRDRGYYGYTF. The CDR3 nucleotides read TGTGCCAGCAGCCCTAGAGACAGGGGCTACTATGGCTACACCTTC.

This chain links TRBV5-1 with TRBJ2-2, with D tentatively TRBD2 (6 bases). This CDR3 is 14 amino acids long. From germline, CDR1 is SGHRS and CDR2 YFSETQ. Trimming removed 2 bases at V and 4 bases at J, with 9 bases between. In DNA, the CDR3 is TGCGCCAGCAGCTTAGGGGAGGTCACCGGGGAGCTGTTTTTT. This gives the protein CASSLGEVTGELFF.

This clone is labeled medium-sized. This rearrangement joins TRBV18 to TRBJ1-5; D may be TRBD1 (5 bases). Germline-derived CDR1 and CDR2 are KGHSH and LQKENI. Deletions cut 4 bases from V and 1 base from J, with 8 bases between. This CDR3 region has 14 residues. As DNA, the CDR3 is TGTGCCAGCTCACTCCGGGACAGCAATCAGCCCCAGCATTTT. The encoded protein is CASSLRDSNQPQHF.

The chain couples TRBV25-1 to TRBJ1-1; no clear D gene. Trimming pared 3 bases from V and 4 bases from J, leaving 9 bases between. The CDR3 spans 13 residues. Germline V lookup: CDR1 MGHDK, CDR2 SYGVNS. For the CDR3, the DNA is TGTGCCAGCAGTGACCGAGTCGCCACTGAAGCTTTCTTT. Protein product: CASSDRVATEAFF.

This clone was detected a few times. The rearrangement links TRBV9 to TRBJ1-1; TRBD1 matches at 10 bases. CDR3 length: 16 residues. With 4 bases clipped from V and 3 bases from J, the junction kept 9 bases outside the gene matches. Germline-derived CDR1 and CDR2 are SGDLS and YYNGEE. The CDR3 nucleotides read TGTGCCAGCAGCCCCAGGACAGGGGGTCTGGACACTGAAGCTTTCTTT. Its translation is CASSPRTGGLDTEAFF. The whole variable domain, filled in from reference TRBV9 and TRBJ1-1, reads DSGVTQTPKHLITATGQRVTLRCSPRSGDLSVYWYQQSLDQGLQFLIQYYNGEERAKGNILERFSAQQFPDLHSELNLSSLELGDSALYFCASSPRTGGLDTEAFFGQGTRLTVV.

Only a few counts were recorded for this clone. The CDR3 spells CASSLQGTKASPLHF. The CDR3 nucleotides read TGTGCCAGCAGCTTACAGGGGACGAAGGCTTCACCCCTCCACTTT. V is TRBV7-2 and J is TRBJ1-6; D possibly corresponds to TRBD1 (6 bases). The germline gives CDR1 SGHTA, CDR2 FQGNSA. The CDR3 is 15 residues long. With 2 bases removed from V and 9 bases from J, the gap between germline ends came to 14 bases.

The rearrangement joins TRBV7-3 to TRBJ2-5; 8 bases agree with TRBD1. Trimming at V came to 2 bases and at J to 5 bases, leaving 10 bases not matched to a gene. This CDR3 spans 16 amino acids. Looked up from germline, CDR1 is SGHTA and CDR2 is FQGTGA. The CDR3 protein is CASSLLRGRSGETQYF. The CDR3 nucleotides are TGTGCCAGCAGCTTACTCAGGGGGCGAAGTGGTGAGACCCAGTACTTC.